This T cell receptor beta chain was documented in a study of blood T cell repertoires in COVID-19. In the study overall: The samples span acute and convalescent COVID-19 from the United States, Italy and Spain. T cells, B-cell-depleted T cells, or PBMCs supplied cDNA or gDNA.

Trimming shortened V by 5 bases and J by 2 bases, and 12 bases separated the two germline ends. The CDR3 is 15 amino acids. Germline CDR1 and CDR2: SGHNT and YENEEA. Original methodology: Reference gene primer amplification gave estimated nucleated cell counts. Assay: immunoSEQ multiplex PCR; the TCRdb copy retains only in-frame clones and omits some. Clone size and the V and J calls come from that table; the DNA yielded D and trimming. The sample lists a few hundred thousand clones; 85% were seen once. Material for sequencing was peripheral blood. This chain links TRBV11-3 with TRBJ2-2; D may be TRBD1 (6 bases). This receptor was obtained from a woman under 30 with acute or convalescent COVID-19. This CDR3 is CASSNRAPNTGELFF. CDR3 DNA sequence: TGTGCCAGCAGCAACAGGGCGCCCAACACCGGGGAGCTGTTTTTT. Complete variable domain (other parts from reference TRBV11-3 and TRBJ2-2): EAGVVQSPRYKIIEKKQPVAFWCNPISGHNTLYWYLQNLGQGPELLIRYENEEAVDDSQLPKDRFSAERLKGVDSTLKIQPAELGDSAVYLCASSNRAPNTGELFFGEGSRLTVL.